Below are 21 T cell receptor beta chains sequenced from a single sample in a study of control samples from healthy donors and cancer patients. The protocol was immunoSEQ multiplex PCR, while the TCRdb copy is restricted to in-frame clones and leaves out a portion. The sample lists about 130,000 clones, roughly 91% occurring once. The sequenced material came from PBMCs. These receptors were collected from a man aged 45-65 years with head and neck cancer.

The gene calls are TRBV27 and TRBJ1-1, with D possibly TRBD1 on 6 matching bases. The germline V gene encodes CDR1 MNHEY and CDR2 SMNVEV (reference sequence). Trimming took 9 bases from V and 5 from J, leaving 25 bases between them. This CDR3 spans 16 amino acids. The CDR3 coding sequence is TGTGCCAGGGCGCGGATTAACAGGGCAGGTAGGACTGAAGCTTTCTTT. This gives the protein CARARINRAGRTEAFF.

The chain uses TRBV4-2 and TRBJ2-7; TRBD1 matches 9 bases. V shed 4 bases and J 2 bases; nucleotides not matched to a gene: 3. CDR1 LGHNA and CDR2 YNFKEQ come from the germline V gene. CDR3 length: 14 residues. The CDR3 DNA is TGTGCCAGCAGCCCGGGACAGGGAACCTACGAGCAGTACTTC. Encoded protein: CASSPGQGTYEQYF.

The V call is TRBV30, the J call TRBJ1-4; D perhaps matches TRBD1 (5 bases). The CDR3 covers 19 residues. The germline V gene encodes CDR1 GTSNPN and CDR2 SVGIG (reference sequence). Trimming pared 3 bases from V and 4 bases from J, leaving 27 bases between. The CDR3 nucleotides are TGTGCCTGGAGGGAGACAGTACCCGACGGCGGAATTGGTAATGAAAAACTGTTTTTT. This sequence encodes CAWRETVPDGGIGNEKLFF. Supplemented by reference TRBV30 and TRBJ1-4, the full variable domain reads SQTIHQWPATLVQPVGSPLSLECTVEGTSNPNLYWYRQAAGRGLQLLFYSVGIGQISSEVPQNLSASRPQDRQFILSSKKLLLSDSGFYLCAWRETVPDGGIGNEKLFFGSGTQLSVL.

Concerning this clone: Different DNA sequences within this sample yield the same CDR3. The rearrangement uses TRBV20-1 and TRBJ2-5; D not certain. Germline CDR1 DFQATT, CDR2 SNEGSKA (reference sequence). The CDR3 is 10 amino acids. V lost 6 bases to trimming and J lost 2 bases, with 4 bases between them. The CDR3 is CSAPQETQYF. CDR3 nucleotide sequence: TGCAGTGCGCCACAAGAGACCCAGTACTTC.

The rearrangement joins TRBV4-3 to TRBJ1-2; D remains ambiguous. Trimming removed 0 bases at V and 5 bases at J, with 7 bases between. The CDR3 contains 13 residues. CDR1 LGHNA and CDR2 YSLEER come from the germline V gene. Here the CDR3 DNA reads TGCGCCAGCAGCCAAGATCCCTCGTATGGCTACACCTTC. Its translation: CASSQDPSYGYTF.

The sample holds a few counts of this clone. The J gene is TRBJ2-5, the V gene TRBV12-3 or TRBV12-4; maybe TRBD1 (5 bases). This CDR3 comprises 12 residues. V was cut by 3 bases and J by 7 bases, with 9 bases left in between. This CDR3 is CASSFRGGTQYF. DNA for the CDR3: TGTGCCAGCAGTTTTAGGGGCGGGACCCAGTACTTC.

V and J are TRBV6-2 or TRBV6-3 and TRBJ2-3, with 10 bases matching TRBD2. The ends lost 2 bases at V and 2 bases at J; junction bases unmatched: 4. From germline, CDR1 is MNHEY and CDR2 SVGEGT. The CDR3 runs 16 residues. Here the CDR3 DNA reads TGTGCCAGCAGTTACCAGCGGGGGGGCCTCACAGATACGCAGTATTTT. Protein sequence: CASSYQRGGLTDTQYF.

The CDR3 spells CASRLGTGGWGTDTQYF. The DNA for the CDR3 is TGTGCCAGCAGGCTAGGGACAGGGGGCTGGGGCACAGATACGCAGTATTTT. The chain uses TRBV28 and TRBJ2-3, with 12 bases fitting TRBD1. This CDR3 has 17 residues. The V gene end was trimmed by 6 bases and the J gene end by 1 base; junction bases not matched to a gene: 8. Per germline, CDR1 MDHEN and CDR2 SYDVKM.

The genes are TRBV29-1 and TRBJ2-2, with unresolved D. With 7 bases removed from V and 5 bases from J, the gap between germline ends came to 5 bases. In germline, CDR1 is SQVTM, CDR2 ANQGSEA. The CDR3 has 10 amino acids. The DNA for the CDR3 is TGCAGCGCCCTTACCGGGGAGCTGTTTTTT. Translating gives CSALTGELFF.

The DNA for the CDR3 is TGTGCCAGCAGTGAAGCGGTTATTGACGGTAGACAAGCTTTCTTT. It specifies CASSEAVIDGRQAFF. The chain carries TRBV6-1 and TRBJ1-1, with D unclear. Germline V lookup: CDR1 MNHNS, CDR2 SASEGT. Deletions cut 0 bases from V and 9 bases from J, with 17 bases between. The CDR3 has 15 amino acids.

The chain employs TRBV10-3 and TRBJ1-1; a weak D match, TRBD1 (5 bases). Germline V gene sequence: CDR1 ENHRY, CDR2 SYGVKD. The CDR3 length is 13 residues. Trimming cost V 10 bases and J 5 bases, with 17 bases left between them. The CDR3, as DNA: TGTGCCACACGTTACGAGTCAGGGACTGAAGCTTTCTTT. This codes for CATRYESGTEAFF.

The chain has TRBV15 and TRBJ2-3; TRBD2 matches 7 bases. V gave up 5 bases and J gave up 0 bases; unmatched junction bases: 5. Germline CDR1 LNHNV, CDR2 YYDKDF (reference sequence). This CDR3 region has 15 residues. The CDR3: CATSGSGASTDTQYF. The CDR3 nucleotides are TGTGCCACCAGCGGAAGCGGGGCTAGCACAGATACGCAGTATTTT.

V gene TRBV19 combines with J gene TRBJ2-3; TRBD1 matches at 10 bases. Germline V lookup: CDR1 LNHDA, CDR2 SQIVND (reference sequence). The ends lost 10 bases at V and 1 base at J; junction bases unmatched: 11. The CDR3 spans 16 residues. The CDR3 coding sequence is TGTGCCACAAGGACAGGGGGATTATTTGGCACAGATACGCAGTATTTT. Translated: CATRTGGLFGTDTQYF.

V is TRBV7-2 and J is TRBJ1-1, with no clear D. Germline CDR1 SGHTA, CDR2 FQGNSA. The CDR3 spans 13 residues. Trimming left V 5 bases short and J 0 bases short, with 7 bases between. The CDR3 DNA reads TGTGCCAGCAGCCCCTTCATGAACACTGAAGCTTTCTTT. It codes for CASSPFMNTEAFF.

This sequence joins TRBV7-2 and TRBJ1-2; D perhaps matches TRBD1 (5 bases). With 1 base removed from V and 2 bases from J, the gap between germline ends came to 8 bases. Germline-derived CDR1 and CDR2 are SGHTA and FQGNSA. CDR3 length equals 14 residues. CDR3 DNA sequence: TGTGCCAGCAGCTTAGGGGGCAGGAACTATGGCTACACCTTC. It encodes CASSLGGRNYGYTF.

V usage is TRBV4-2 and J usage is TRBJ1-6; 11 nucleotides align to TRBD1. This CDR3 contains 17 residues. Germline V CDR1 and CDR2: LGHNA, YNFKEQ. The trim removed 4 bases at V and 6 bases at J, leaving 8 bases unmatched. For the CDR3, the DNA is TGTGCCAGCAGCCCTGGACAGGGGGCGTTTGGTAATTCACCCCTCCACTTT. Encoded protein: CASSPGQGAFGNSPLHF.

The J gene is TRBJ1-1, the V gene TRBV6-6; D ambiguous. There are 10 residues in the CDR3. Germline CDR1 reads MNHNY; CDR2 reads SVGAGI (reference sequence). V was trimmed by 4 bases and J by 11 bases, leaving 8 bases between them. CDR3 residues: CASSSRRAFF. The CDR3 DNA reads TGTGCCAGCAGTTCCAGACGGGCTTTCTTT.

This clone appeared a few times. V and J are TRBV4-3 and TRBJ2-1, with 14 bases aligning to TRBD2. After removal of 2 bases from V and 2 bases from J, the junction contained 2 bases not matched to a gene. Looked up from germline, CDR1 is LGHNA and CDR2 is YSLEER. The CDR3 runs to 17 residues. CDR3 region: CASSQMTSGGAYNEQFF. CDR3 coding DNA: TGCGCCAGCAGCCAAATGACTAGCGGGGGGGCCTACAATGAGCAGTTCTTC.

The V call is TRBV18, the J call TRBJ2-3; 7 nucleotides align to TRBD2. The CDR3 extends over 15 amino acids. J gave up 2 bases and V 8 bases, and 10 bases lay outside the gene matches. From germline, CDR1 is KGHSH and CDR2 LQKENI. CDR3 residues: CASLRLSGATDTQYF. For the CDR3, the DNA is TGTGCCAGCCTACGGCTAAGCGGGGCCACAGATACGCAGTATTTT.

V usage is TRBV6-2 or TRBV6-3 and J usage is TRBJ2-5, with a possible D match to TRBD1 (6 bases). Germline CDR1 and CDR2: MNHEY and SVGEGT. The germline V and J ends were trimmed by 6 bases and 3 bases, with 11 bases remaining between them. CDR3 length: 13 amino acids. CDR3 amino acids: CASSPTGKETQYF. CDR3 bases: TGTGCCAGCAGCCCGACAGGAAAAGAGACCCAGTACTTC.

This chain uses TRBV10-2 with TRBJ1-2; 9 bases are shared with TRBD1. This CDR3 has 15 residues. The trim removed 6 bases at V and 5 bases at J, leaving 10 bases unmatched. From germline, CDR1 is WSHSY and CDR2 SAAADI. CDR3 sequence: CASSLQGANFYGYTF. CDR3 DNA: TGCGCCAGCAGCCTACAGGGGGCAAATTTTTATGGCTACACCTTC.